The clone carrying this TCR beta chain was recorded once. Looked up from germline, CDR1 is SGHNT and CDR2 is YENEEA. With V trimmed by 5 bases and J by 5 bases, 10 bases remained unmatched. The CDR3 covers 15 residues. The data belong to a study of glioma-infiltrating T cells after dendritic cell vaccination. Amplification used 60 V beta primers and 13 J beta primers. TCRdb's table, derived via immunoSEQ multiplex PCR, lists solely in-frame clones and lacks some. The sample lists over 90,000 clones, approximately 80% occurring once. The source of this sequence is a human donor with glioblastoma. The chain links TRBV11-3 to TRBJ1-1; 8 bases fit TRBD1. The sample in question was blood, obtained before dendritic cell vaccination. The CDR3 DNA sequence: TGTGCCAGCAGCCCCCCAGGCAGGGGGCGAACTGAAGCTTTCTTT. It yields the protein CASSPPGRGRTEAFF. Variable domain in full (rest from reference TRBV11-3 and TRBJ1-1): EAGVVQSPRYKIIEKKQPVAFWCNPISGHNTLYWYLQNLGQGPELLIRYENEEAVDDSQLPKDRFSAERLKGVDSTLKIQPAELGDSAVYLCASSPPGRGRTEAFFGQGTRLTVV.